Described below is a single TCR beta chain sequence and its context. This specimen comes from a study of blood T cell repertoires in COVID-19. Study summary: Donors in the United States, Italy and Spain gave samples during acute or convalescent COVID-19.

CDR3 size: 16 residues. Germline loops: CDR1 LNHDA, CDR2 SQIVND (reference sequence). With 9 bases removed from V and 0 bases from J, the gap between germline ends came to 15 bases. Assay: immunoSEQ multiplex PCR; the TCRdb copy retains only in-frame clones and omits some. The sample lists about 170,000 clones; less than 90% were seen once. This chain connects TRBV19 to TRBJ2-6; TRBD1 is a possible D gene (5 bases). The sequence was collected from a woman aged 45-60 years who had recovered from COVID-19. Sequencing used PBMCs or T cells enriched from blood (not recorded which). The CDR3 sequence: CASDPTASSGANVLTF. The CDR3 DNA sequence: TGTGCCAGCGATCCGACAGCCTCCTCTGGGGCCAACGTCCTGACTTTC.